Reported below is one T cell receptor (beta chain). The antigen remains undetermined. These data come from a study of blood T cells in healthy people across ages. General observations from the study: A roughly linear age-dependent decrease characterized TCR beta diversity per million T cells.

Combining a sample-barcoded 5' primer with a J-beta primer mix, a second PCR ran for roughly 6 to 12 cycles. TCRdb re-analysed the 5' RACE reads in MiXCR, keeping a single row per CDR3 protein. The sample lists about 1.7 million distinct CDR3 sequences; 28% were seen once. The length of the CDR3 is 13 residues. Per germline, CDR1 SQVTM and CDR2 ANQGSEA. Trimming took 2 bases from V and 2 from J, leaving 9 bases between them. The sequenced material came from blood. The V and J genes are TRBV29-1 and TRBJ1-1; no clear D gene. This TCR was recovered from a woman in her twenties or thirties in good health. The CDR3 region is CSVEPTENTEAFF. In DNA, the CDR3 is TGCAGCGTTGAACCGACGGAAAACACTGAAGCTTTCTTT.